A selection of T cell receptor beta chains follows, all from one sample in a study of blood T cell repertoires in COVID-19. The assay was immunoSEQ multiplex PCR, and TCRdb's table has in-frame clones only and misses some. The sample contains about 120,000 clones, around 89% of which appear only once. Sequencing was carried out using peripheral blood. Every receptor here comes from a man between 70 and 80 years old with active or convalescent COVID-19. Both conserved end residues are part of each CDR3. Fields, in order: V gene, D gene, clone size, J gene, CDR3 DNA, CDR3 protein. D genes are given only for firm matches. The size entry is marked missing in some rows and otherwise reads once, few, many or a size class.

TRBV11-2	-	-	TRBJ2-1	TGTGCCAGCAGCTTAGGGTGGAGCGATGAGCAGTTCTTC	CASSLGWSDEQFF
TRBV11-3	-	-	TRBJ1-1	TGTGCCAGCAGCTTAGAGCAGGGCACTGAAGCTTTCTTT	CASSLEQGTEAFF
TRBV18	TRBD1	-	TRBJ1-2	TGTGCCAGCTCACCACAGACAGGGGATTCCTATGGCTACACCTTC	CASSPQTGDSYGYTF
TRBV7-2	-	-	TRBJ2-3	TGTGCCAGCAGCTTAGTAGGGCGGGAAAGCACAGATACGCAGTATTTT	CASSLVGRESTDTQYF
TRBV9	-	-	TRBJ2-1	TGTGCCAGCAGCGTTAACAGCTACAATGAGCAGTTCTTC	CASSVNSYNEQFF
TRBV6-4	-	-	TRBJ2-3	TGTGCCAGCACGAGCCAGGGGTTAAGCACAGATACGCAGTATTTT	CASTSQGLSTDTQYF
TRBV28	TRBD1	-	TRBJ1-6	TGTGCCAGCAGCCGACAGGGTCACGGTAATTCACCCCTCCACTTT	CASSRQGHGNSPLHF
TRBV6-5	TRBD1	-	TRBJ2-1	TGTGCCAGCAGCCGAGGGACAGGTCTAAATGAGCAGTTCTTC	CASSRGTGLNEQFF
TRBV10-3	-	-	TRBJ1-1	TGTGCCAGTCGGGGGGGGAACACTGAAGCTTTCTTT	CASRGGNTEAFF
TRBV7-7	TRBD2	-	TRBJ2-5	TGTGCTAGCAGCTTACGGACTAGCGGGAGAGTAGAGACCCAGTACTTC	CASSLRTSGRVETQYF
TRBV5-5	-	few	TRBJ1-6	TGTGCCAGCAGATACCGGGATTATAATTCACCCCTCCACTTT	CASRYRDYNSPLHF
TRBV29-1	TRBD2	once	TRBJ2-2	TGCAGCGTTTCGGCTAGCGGGAGTGGTACCGGGGAGCTGTTTTTT	CSVSASGSGTGELFF
TRBV27	-	-	TRBJ2-7	TGTGCCAGCAGCGTGACTGACAGTTTATACGAGCAGTACTTC	CASSVTDSLYEQYF
TRBV11-2	TRBD1	-	TRBJ2-6	TGTGCCAGCAGCCCACAGGGGGCCAGCTCTGGGGCCAACGTCCTGACTTTC	CASSPQGASSGANVLTF
TRBV19	-	-	TRBJ2-7	TGTGCCAGTAGTTCCTCAGGGGTAGGCTTTCAGTACTTC	CASSSSGVGFQYF
TRBV24-1	TRBD2	-	TRBJ2-7	TGTGCCACCAGTGAGGGACTAGCGGAGATCCACGAGCAGTACTTC	CATSEGLAEIHEQYF
TRBV7-2	TRBD1	-	TRBJ1-5	TGTGCCAGCAGCTTCTCGACAGGGACAGGACAGCCCCAGCATTTT	CASSFSTGTGQPQHF
TRBV7-2	TRBD2	-	TRBJ2-7	TGTGCCAGCAGCTTACTAGCGGCCTCCTACGAGCAGTACTTC	CASSLLAASYEQYF
TRBV29-1	-	-	TRBJ2-2	TGCAGCGCGGAGGCAGGGGAGACCGGGGAGCTGTTTTTT	CSAEAGETGELFF
TRBV12-3/TRBV12-4	-	-	TRBJ2-7	TGTGCCAGCAGTTCGACCGCTACGGGGCAGTACTTC	CASSSTATGQYF
TRBV18	-	-	TRBJ2-3	TGTGCCAGCTCACCTCCTTTACGGGTCCACGGCACAGATACGCAGTATTTT	CASSPPLRVHGTDTQYF
TRBV30	TRBD1	-	TRBJ1-4	TGTGCCTGCCAGGGGGCGCCTAATGAAAAACTGTTTTTT	CACQGAPNEKLFF
TRBV25-1	-	-	TRBJ1-6	TGTGCCAGCAGCCAGATTCGCTCACCCCTCCACTTT	CASSQIRSPLHF
TRBV5-6	-	-	TRBJ2-5	TGTGCCAGCAGACAAGACAGAGGAGAGACCCAGTACTTC	CASRQDRGETQYF
TRBV3-1/TRBV3-2	-	-	TRBJ2-2	TGTGCCAGCAGCCCCCAATTCACCGGGGAGCTGTTTTTT	CASSPQFTGELFF
TRBV19	-	-	TRBJ2-6	TGTGCCAGTAGTGCTCGGACAGACTCTGGGGCCAACGTCCTGACTTTC	CASSARTDSGANVLTF